This T cell receptor (beta chain) was sequenced during a study of CD4 T cells in relation to SARS-CoV-2 and coronaviruses. The overall study: After less than eleven days of antigen culture, PBMC TCR beta CDR3s were sequenced. Controls used an HIV-1 Nef peptide pool or no peptide.

Unexposed donor CD4+ T cells date from about 2011-2018, before the COVID-19 pandemic. After approximately ten days of culture, CD4+ T cells were isolated. Unexposed-donor CD4+ T cells were probed with SARS-CoV-2 S/N and four cold-coronavirus spikes, cells permitting. On days 3 and 7, cultures got half fresh IL-2 medium. Germline CDR1 and CDR2: MDHEN and SYDVKM. The V and J ends lost 2 bases and 2 bases, in that order; junction bases with no gene match: 11. The CDR3 runs to 17 residues. As to this clone: Its cognate antigen is unknown.

Repertoires were generated with immunoSEQ multiplex PCR, while TCRdb's copy carries only in-frame clones and drops some. This table has about 12,000 clones, less than 70% appearing once. This receptor was identified in a human donor in good health. The sequenced sample consisted of CD4+ T cells from PBMCs, cultured in vitro. The V call is TRBV28, the J call TRBJ2-5, with 7 bases lining up with TRBD2. The CDR3 spells CASSLVPGLAGQETQYF. The CDR3 DNA reads TGTGCCAGCAGTTTAGTTCCAGGATTAGCGGGTCAAGAGACCCAGTACTTC.